This T cell receptor (beta chain) was profiled in a study of OX40 agonist ivuxolimab in advanced cancers. Study context: Ivuxolimab was delivered to patients intravenously every 2 weeks at doses spanning 0.01 to 10 mg/kg. Study findings and constraints: There was clonal expansion of CD4+ and CD8+ blood T cells by week 6 at 0.1 to 3.0 mg/kg.

A remark on this clone: Its antigen is not identified.

Only in-frame clones appear in the TCRdb table, and some are missing; sequencing was by immunoSEQ multiplex PCR. The sample consists of tens of thousands of clones, less than 95% of them appearing once. The source is an adult with an advanced solid tumor such as melanoma, head and neck, liver or kidney cancer. Specimen: CD4+ or CD8+ T cells sorted from blood, collected in a trial of the OX40 agonist ivuxolimab.

Here the CDR3 reads CASSLGSGSAYEQYF. CDR3 nucleotides: TGTGCCAGCAGCTTGGGCAGCGGGAGCGCCTACGAGCAGTACTTC. The rearrangement links TRBV5-4 to TRBJ2-7, with TRBD2 identical over 8 bases. CDR1 and CDR2 (germline): SGHNT, YYREEE (reference sequence). V lost 0 bases, J lost 2 bases, and 4 bases stayed unmatched. This CDR3 has 15 residues.